A single sample gave rise to the 21 T cell receptor beta chains below, sequenced in a study of cytomegalovirus exposure and HLA in healthy donors. The PCR contained 60 Vbeta and 13 Jbeta primers. Here immunoSEQ multiplex PCR was the method, and the copy in TCRdb shows in-frame clones only, minus some. This sample has about 160,000 clones, with 82% found just once. Sequencing was performed on PBMCs. The origin of the receptors is a girl aged 5-17 years in good health and CMV-seropositive.

CDR3 sequence (DNA): TGTGCCTGGGGTCCCGGGACAGGGGGGAACACTGAAGCTTTCTTT. Its protein product is CAWGPGTGGNTEAFF. The chain is built from TRBV30 and TRBJ1-1; 11 bases are a match to TRBD1. V lost 5 bases, J lost 1 base, and 6 bases stayed unmatched. The CDR3 is 15 amino acids. Per germline, CDR1 GTSNPN and CDR2 SVGIG (reference sequence).

The chain links TRBV7-6 to TRBJ2-7; 8 bases agree with TRBD2. V was pared by 0 bases and J by 6 bases, with 1 base of the junction left unmatched. The CDR3 is made up of 13 amino acids. The germline V gene encodes CDR1 SGHVS and CDR2 FNYEAQ. This chain's CDR3 is CASSLARGGEQYF. DNA for the CDR3: TGTGCCAGCAGCTTAGCTCGGGGGGGCGAGCAGTACTTC.

The V call is TRBV5-1, the J call TRBJ2-1; unclear D gene. The CDR3 consists of 13 residues. Between the trimmed V and J ends, which lost 4 bases and 5 bases, there was a span of 10 bases. The germline CDR1 and CDR2 sequences are SGHRS and YFSETQ. The CDR3 spells CASSPLTNNEQFF. The CDR3 DNA reads TGCGCCAGCAGCCCCCTAACTAACAATGAGCAGTTCTTC. Combining the CDR3 with reference TRBV5-1 and TRBJ2-1 gives the whole variable domain KAGVTQTPRYLIKTRGQQVTLSCSPISGHRSVSWYQQTPGQGLQFLFEYFSETQRNKGNFPGRFSGRQFSNSRSEMNVSTLELGDSALYLCASSPLTNNEQFFGPGTRLTVL.

V and J are TRBV19 and TRBJ1-4; 7 bases agree with TRBD1. The CDR3 covers 17 residues. Germline CDR1 is LNHDA and CDR2 is SQIVND (reference sequence). V lost 5 bases and J lost 4; bases outside the gene matches: 13. CDR3 DNA sequence: TGTGCCAGTAGTGCGCCTCGCCAACAGGGGAATAATGAAAAACTGTTTTTT. This gives the protein CASSAPRQQGNNEKLFF. Variable domain in full (rest from reference TRBV19 and TRBJ1-4): DGGITQSPKYLFRKEGQNVTLSCEQNLNHDAMYWYRQDPGQGLRLIYYSQIVNDFQKGDIAEGYSVSREKKESFPLTVTSAQKNPTAFYLCASSAPRQQGNNEKLFFGSGTQLSVL.

The chain is built from TRBV6-1 and TRBJ1-2; 7 bases line up with TRBD1. V lost 6 bases and J lost 8; bases outside the gene matches: 9. Germline V gene lookup returns CDR1 MNHNS and CDR2 SASEGT. This CDR3 comprises 13 residues. The CDR3 region is CASRATGEGGYTF. For the CDR3, the DNA is TGTGCCAGCAGGGCAACAGGGGAAGGAGGCTACACCTTC.

The rearrangement links TRBV18 to TRBJ2-7; 8 nucleotides line up with TRBD2. The V segment lost 6 bases and the J segment 3 bases; nucleotides outside the gene matches: 10. Germline lookup yields CDR1 KGHSH and CDR2 LQKENI. The CDR3 has 15 amino acids. The CDR3 region has the DNA TGTGCCAGCTCGTACTTACTAGCGGAACACTACGAGCAGTACTTC. It encodes CASSYLLAEHYEQYF.

This clone came up once. This rearrangement joins TRBV27 to TRBJ2-3; the D gene is possibly TRBD1 (7 bases). Trimming removed 5 bases from V and 2 bases from J, with 17 bases in between. The germline V gene has CDR1 MNHEY and CDR2 SMNVEV (reference sequence). The CDR3 contains 16 residues. The CDR3 DNA reads as TGTGCCAGCAGTCGGCGCGACAGGGAGGTCACAGATACGCAGTATTTT. Protein sequence: CASSRRDREVTDTQYF.

This clone was recorded only once. The V and J genes are TRBV14 and TRBJ1-5; 10 nucleotides line up with TRBD1. The CDR3 sequence is 18 residues long. J lost 0 bases, V lost 1 base, and 6 bases had no gene match. From germline, CDR1 is SGHDN and CDR2 FVKESK. Written as DNA, the CDR3 is TGTGCCAGCAGCCAAGGGACCAGACAGGGGGCTAGCAATCAGCCCCAGCATTTT. It encodes CASSQGTRQGASNQPQHF.

This clone appeared a few times. V gene TRBV30 combines with J gene TRBJ2-5; D is possibly TRBD1 (5 bases). With 6 bases removed from V and 5 bases from J, the gap between germline ends came to 13 bases. Germline CDR1 reads GTSNPN; CDR2 reads SVGIG (reference sequence). CDR3 length: 12 residues. In DNA, the CDR3 is TGTGCCTGCAGGGCGTCGACGGAGACCCAGTACTTC. Its translation is CACRASTETQYF.

The chain is built from TRBV27 and TRBJ2-5; no definite D call. Germline assignment: CDR1 MNHEY and CDR2 SMNVEV (reference sequence). Trimming left V 2 bases short and J 0 bases short, with 13 bases between. There are 16 residues in the CDR3. The DNA for the CDR3 is TGTGCCAGCAGTTTAGGTTCCGGGTACAACCAAGAGACCCAGTACTTC. It codes for CASSLGSGYNQETQYF.

The chain is built from TRBV27 and TRBJ2-7; 10 bases align to TRBD1. With V trimmed by 3 bases and J by 4 bases, 3 bases remained unmatched. This CDR3 has 14 amino acids. Germline CDR1 is MNHEY and CDR2 is SMNVEV (reference sequence). CDR3 nucleotides: TGTGCCAGCAGTTTTAGGGACAGGGGTTACGAGCAGTACTTC. As protein: CASSFRDRGYEQYF.

The chain has TRBV29-1 and TRBJ2-3; TRBD2 matches at 11 bases. The CDR3 loop spans 14 amino acids. V lost 5 bases to trimming and J lost 5 bases; unmatched junction nucleotides: 6. Germline V gene lookup returns CDR1 SQVTM and CDR2 ANQGSEA. The CDR3 sequence is CSVKTSGTGDTQYF. CDR3 in DNA: TGCAGCGTTAAGACTAGCGGGACGGGAGATACGCAGTATTTT.

This chain uses TRBV9 with TRBJ2-2, with TRBD1 identical over 7 bases. The V segment lost 4 bases and the J segment 2 bases; nucleotides outside the gene matches: 8. The CDR3 extends over 16 amino acids. Germline V lookup: CDR1 SGDLS, CDR2 YYNGEE. The CDR3 DNA is TGTGCCAGCAGCTTAAGGACAGGATTTAACACCGGGGAGCTGTTTTTT. This gives the protein CASSLRTGFNTGELFF. The full variable domain, with the rest looked up from reference TRBV9 and TRBJ2-2, is DSGVTQTPKHLITATGQRVTLRCSPRSGDLSVYWYQQSLDQGLQFLIQYYNGEERAKGNILERFSAQQFPDLHSELNLSSLELGDSALYFCASSLRTGFNTGELFFGEGSRLTVL.

The V and J genes are TRBV6-1 and TRBJ2-3, with 8 bases aligning to TRBD2. Trimming cost V 8 bases and J 3 bases; bases outside gene matches: 4. The CDR3 has 13 amino acids. Germline CDR1 MNHNS, CDR2 SASEGT. The CDR3, as DNA: TGTGCCAGCCGGGGGGGGTCGACAGATACGCAGTATTTT. This sequence encodes CASRGGSTDTQYF.

The CDR3 here is CASSLNILGTGGRNEQFF. DNA of the CDR3: TGTGCCAGCAGTTTAAATATATTAGGGACAGGGGGCCGCAATGAGCAGTTCTTC. V and J are TRBV27 and TRBJ2-1, with 12 bases that match TRBD1. J lost 6 bases, V lost 2 bases, and 11 bases had no gene match. Germline V lookup: CDR1 MNHEY, CDR2 SMNVEV (reference sequence). The length of the CDR3 is 18 residues.

This chain uses TRBV28 with TRBJ2-5; 8 bases are shared with TRBD1. The trim removed 2 bases at V and 4 bases at J, leaving 6 bases unmatched. The length of the CDR3 is 15 residues. CDR1 MDHEN and CDR2 SYDVKM come from the germline V gene. The CDR3: CASSLGAGGLETQYF. CDR3 sequence (DNA): TGTGCCAGCAGTTTAGGGGCAGGGGGCTTAGAGACCCAGTACTTC.

This clone has just a few counts. The rearrangement joins TRBV27 to TRBJ2-3; 9 bases fit TRBD2. The CDR3 is 16 residues long. Trimming at V came to 6 bases and at J to 5 bases, leaving 12 bases not matched to a gene. Looked up from germline, CDR1 is MNHEY and CDR2 is SMNVEV (reference sequence). The CDR3 bases are TGTGCCAGCAGGGGGCAGCGGGAGGTCTTAGTAGATACGCAGTATTTT. Its protein product is CASRGQREVLVDTQYF.

The J gene is TRBJ2-3, the V gene TRBV7-6; no clear D gene. Germline V CDR1 and CDR2: SGHVS, FNYEAQ. This CDR3 is built from 14 residues. Trimming took off 1 base at V and 3 bases at J, with 8 bases between the two ends. The CDR3 DNA follows: TGTGCCAGCAGCTTAGGGCAGTTGACAGATACGCAGTATTTT. Its translation: CASSLGQLTDTQYF.

This clone has only a few counts. The same CDR3 can be traced to other DNA sequences in this sample. The CDR3 DNA is TGTGCCAGCAGTTTAGCGGGAGGAACAGATACGCAGTATTTT. It is translated as CASSLAGGTDTQYF. This chain connects TRBV28 to TRBJ2-3; 8 bases map to TRBD2. Germline V gene lookup returns CDR1 MDHEN and CDR2 SYDVKM. The J segment lost 3 bases and the V segment lost 2 bases, leaving 1 base of the junction unmatched. This CDR3 comprises 14 residues.

The chain recombines TRBV14 with TRBJ1-3; perhaps TRBD1 as D (5 bases). Germline V gives CDR1 SGHDN, CDR2 FVKESK. This CDR3 contains 16 residues. V lost 1 base and J lost 2, with 12 bases in between. In DNA form, the CDR3 reads TGTGCCAGCAGCCAAGGTTTTACGGGGGCTGGAAACACCATATATTTT. This gives the protein CASSQGFTGAGNTIYF.

V usage is TRBV27 and J usage is TRBJ1-1, with TRBD1 matching 7 bases. The CDR3 is 15 residues long. Unmatched junction bases numbered 7, after V lost 3 bases and J lost 3 bases. Germline V gene lookup returns CDR1 MNHEY and CDR2 SMNVEV (reference sequence). As DNA, the CDR3 is TGTGCCAGCAGTTTGGTAAGACAGGGTTACACTGAAGCTTTCTTT. This encodes CASSLVRQGYTEAFF.